These 28 T cell receptor beta chains came from one sample sequenced in a study of shared clonotypes between healthy human individuals. This table comes from immunoSEQ multiplex PCR, and its TCRdb copy is limited to in-frame clones, with some not included. There are about 1.5 million clones in the sample; around 97% occur only once, and 1.2% lies in the top ten. Source material: naive CD4+ T cells sorted from blood. The subset was: CD45RA+ positively selected. Every receptor here comes from a man younger than 45 in good health.

V usage is TRBV28 and J usage is TRBJ2-7, with D possibly matching TRBD1 (6 bases). The CDR3 is 15 residues long. Between the trimmed V and J ends, which lost 6 bases and 6 bases, there was a span of 21 bases. Germline CDR1 is MDHEN and CDR2 is SYDVKM. The chain's CDR3 is CASRPTTGSSREQYF. The CDR3 DNA is TGTGCCAGCAGACCCACGACAGGATCTTCCCGCGAGCAGTACTTC.

The rearrangement uses TRBV18 and TRBJ1-5; D ambiguous. Germline V gene sequence: CDR1 KGHSH, CDR2 LQKENI. The CDR3 loop spans 16 amino acids. The V gene lost 1 base and the J gene lost 0 bases, with 10 bases spanning the gap. The chain's CDR3 is CASSPLPTYSNQPQHF. The CDR3 bases are TGTGCCAGCTCACCACTCCCAACCTATAGCAATCAGCCCCAGCATTTT.

The CDR3 sequence: CASSDANYGYTF. In nucleotides, the CDR3 is TGCGCCAGCAGTGATGCTAACTATGGCTACACCTTC. The genes are TRBV4-1 and TRBJ1-2; D uncertain. The ends were cut back, 6 bases at V and 0 bases at J, with 5 bases in the middle. Looked up from germline, CDR1 is MGHRA and CDR2 is YSYEKL. The CDR3 runs 12 residues.

This chain uses TRBV5-4 with TRBJ1-1; 9 bases map to TRBD1. CDR3 length: 17 amino acids. J lost 4 bases, V lost 5 bases, and 15 bases had no gene match. Germline loops: CDR1 SGHNT, CDR2 YYREEE (reference sequence). In nucleotides, the CDR3 is TGTGCCAGCAGGATAGGGACAGCGACAGGGGGGGTCACTGAAGCTTTCTTT. Amino acids: CASRIGTATGGVTEAFF.

The rearrangement joins TRBV27 to TRBJ1-5, with D possibly TRBD1 on 5 matching bases. Germline V gene lookup returns CDR1 MNHEY and CDR2 SMNVEV (reference sequence). Trimming left V 5 bases short and J 0 bases short, with 14 bases between. This CDR3 is built from 16 residues. In DNA, the CDR3 is TGTGCCAGCAGTCCCAGGGTGGGGAATAGCAATCAGCCCCAGCATTTT. Translated, it gives CASSPRVGNSNQPQHF.

The gene calls are TRBV7-9 and TRBJ1-1; 8 bases match TRBD1. Germline lookup yields CDR1 SEHNR and CDR2 FQNEAQ (reference sequence). The junction had 2 bases not matched to a gene; V was cut back by 3 bases and J by 8 bases. This CDR3 contains 12 residues. CDR3 in amino acids: CASSLDRVEAFF. The CDR3 nucleotides read TGTGCCAGCAGCTTGGACAGGGTGGAAGCTTTCTTT.

As concerns this clone: This sample includes further DNA sequences coding for the same CDR3. CDR3: CASSPGSSYEQYF. The CDR3 DNA sequence: TGCGCCAGCAGCCCTGGGTCCTCCTACGAGCAGTACTTC. The chain has TRBV5-1 and TRBJ2-7; D gene ambiguous. The CDR3 length is 13 residues. Germline V CDR1 and CDR2: SGHRS, YFSETQ. V dropped 4 bases and J dropped 0 bases, with 8 bases sitting between them.

The chain is built from TRBV10-3 and TRBJ2-3; perhaps TRBD1 as D (6 bases). This CDR3 has 15 amino acids. V shed 7 bases and J shed 0 bases, with 14 bases lying between them. Germline V gives CDR1 ENHRY, CDR2 SYGVKD. The CDR3 DNA follows: TGTGCCATCAACTCCGGGACAAGAAGCACAGATACGCAGTATTTT. It specifies CAINSGTRSTDTQYF.

The V call is TRBV7-8, the J call TRBJ1-4; tentatively, D is TRBD1 (6 bases). Germline lookup yields CDR1 SGHVS and CDR2 FQNEAQ. With 3 bases removed from V and 3 bases from J, the gap between germline ends came to 20 bases. This CDR3 contains 18 residues. The CDR3 nucleotides are TGTGCCAGCAGCTTCAAACACAGGGTTTTCGTGGCTAATGAAAAACTGTTTTTT. Its protein product is CASSFKHRVFVANEKLFF.

The chain joins TRBV6-5 to TRBJ2-1, with D perhaps TRBD1 (7 bases). This CDR3 contains 16 residues. The germline V and J ends were trimmed by 0 bases and 6 bases, with 15 bases remaining between them. Germline-derived CDR1 and CDR2 are MNHEY and SVGAGI. CDR3 bases: TGTGCCAGCAGTTACTCCTCCGGGACAGCGGGCAATGAGCAGTTCTTC. Encoded protein: CASSYSSGTAGNEQFF.

The J gene is TRBJ2-1, the V gene TRBV29-1, with D perhaps given as TRBD1 or TRBD2 (5 bases each). The CDR3 totals 15 residues. Germline CDR1 SQVTM, CDR2 ANQGSEA. V was clipped by 4 bases and J by 0 bases, with 13 bases between them. This chain's CDR3 is CSVVGVGSSYNEQFF. Written as DNA, the CDR3 is TGCAGCGTTGTAGGGGTTGGGAGCTCCTACAATGAGCAGTTCTTC.

The chain uses TRBV5-1 and TRBJ2-2, with TRBD1 matching over 11 bases. Germline V lookup: CDR1 SGHRS, CDR2 YFSETQ. The J segment lost 6 bases and the V segment lost 3 bases, leaving 1 base of the junction unmatched. The CDR3 is made up of 14 amino acids. CDR3 in amino acids: CASSWGQGAGELFF. CDR3 DNA sequence: TGCGCCAGCAGCTGGGGACAGGGGGCCGGGGAGCTGTTTTTT.

CDR3 sequence: CASSLDAGLGGDTQYF. DNA of the CDR3: TGTGCCAGCAGCTTAGATGCCGGGTTGGGTGGAGATACGCAGTATTTT. This chain uses TRBV11-2 with TRBJ2-3, with no clear D. V gave up 0 bases and J gave up 5 bases, with 15 bases separating them. Germline CDR1 SGHAT, CDR2 FQNNGV. There are 16 residues in the CDR3.

The chain has TRBV28 and TRBJ2-1; 12 bases are shared with TRBD2. Trimming at V came to 5 bases and at J to 4 bases, leaving 6 bases not matched to a gene. CDR1 and CDR2 from the germline V gene are MDHEN and SYDVKM. The CDR3 contains 16 residues. CDR3 protein: CASSNAGTSGYNEQFF. The DNA of the CDR3 is TGTGCCAGCAGTAACGCCGGGACTAGCGGGTACAATGAGCAGTTCTTC. The whole variable domain, filled in from reference TRBV28 and TRBJ2-1, reads DVKVTQSSRYLVKRTGEKVFLECVQDMDHENMFWYRQDPGLGLRLIYFSYDVKMKEKGDIPEGYSVSREKKERFSLILESASTNQTSMYLCASSNAGTSGYNEQFFGPGTRLTVL.

The chain couples TRBV15 to TRBJ2-2; D ambiguous. Germline assignment: CDR1 LNHNV and CDR2 YYDKDF (reference sequence). The length of the CDR3 is 12 residues. V shed 0 bases and J shed 10 bases, with 6 bases lying between them. CDR3 DNA sequence: TGTGCCACCAGCAGAGAAGCTTCGGAGCTGTTTTTT. Its translation is CATSREASELFF.

This chain links TRBV11-2 with TRBJ2-7; the match to TRBD1 covers 11 bases. V trimming: 1 base; J trimming: 5 bases; junction bases outside the gene matches: 7. Germline values: CDR1 SGHAT, CDR2 FQNNGV. The CDR3 has 16 amino acids. The CDR3 region is CASSLVRTGGWNEQYF. The CDR3 DNA is TGTGCCAGCAGCTTAGTTCGGACAGGGGGCTGGAACGAGCAGTACTTC.

This chain connects TRBV11-2 to TRBJ1-1, with 8 bases that match TRBD1. This CDR3 spans 15 amino acids. Germline-derived CDR1 and CDR2 are SGHAT and FQNNGV. V dropped 4 bases and J dropped 0; count of bases not matched to a gene: 4. CDR3 sequence reads: CASSSQGAVNTEAFF. Written as DNA, the CDR3 is TGTGCCAGCAGCTCCCAGGGGGCGGTGAACACTGAAGCTTTCTTT.

The rearrangement uses TRBV15 and TRBJ2-3; D unclear. The CDR3 is 12 amino acids. Looked up from germline, CDR1 is LNHNV and CDR2 is YYDKDF (reference sequence). The V end lost 5 bases, the J end lost 6 bases, and 9 bases lay between the germline ends. CDR3 sequence: CATSSSGDTQYF. For the CDR3, the DNA is TGTGCCACCAGCTCCTCGGGCGATACGCAGTATTTT.

The chain joins TRBV12-1 to TRBJ2-5; TRBD1, as called in the table, went unchecked against the DNA. TRBV12-1 is shown as a pseudogene. The CDR3 loop spans 14 amino acids. CDR3 region: CASSTRGYQETQYF. The CDR3 region has the DNA TGTGCCAGCAGCACAAGGGGTTACCAAGAGACCCAGTACTTC.

This chain connects TRBV28 to TRBJ2-3, with 8 bases fitting TRBD2. Germline lookup yields CDR1 MDHEN and CDR2 SYDVKM. V lost 2 bases to trimming and J lost 1 base; unmatched junction nucleotides: 2. This CDR3 contains 15 residues. CDR3 nucleotide sequence: TGTGCCAGCAGTTTAGGGCGGGAGGGCACAGATACGCAGTATTTT. This codes for CASSLGREGTDTQYF.

The chain is built from TRBV25-1 and TRBJ2-7; D remains ambiguous. The CDR3 contains 12 residues. V gave up 3 bases and J gave up 9 bases, with 12 bases separating them. The germline V gene has CDR1 MGHDK and CDR2 SYGVNS. The DNA for the CDR3 is TGTGCCAGCAGTGATACGTGGGCCGGGCAGTACTTC. The encoded protein is CASSDTWAGQYF.

V usage is TRBV7-6 and J usage is TRBJ1-3, with TRBD1 as a possible D gene (5 bases). Germline V gene sequence: CDR1 SGHVS, CDR2 FNYEAQ. V gave up 2 bases and J gave up 2 bases, with 19 bases separating them. The CDR3 contains 18 residues. The CDR3 DNA sequence: TGTGCCAGCAGCTTATGGGGAGCGGGACTTAGAGCTGGAAACACCATATATTTT. Encoded protein: CASSLWGAGLRAGNTIYF.

This sequence joins TRBV19 and TRBJ2-3, with TRBD1 identical over 8 bases. The length of the CDR3 is 15 residues. Trimming at V came to 2 bases and at J to 8 bases, leaving 9 bases not matched to a gene. Per the germline V gene, CDR1 is LNHDA and CDR2 is SQIVND (reference sequence). In nucleotides, the CDR3 is TGTGCCAGTAGTATAAGGACAGGGAAGTGGGGTACGCAGTATTTT. Residues: CASSIRTGKWGTQYF.

The rearrangement uses TRBV4-3 and TRBJ2-7; D remains unclear. Trimming cost V 0 bases and J 3 bases, with 9 bases left between them. Germline V lookup: CDR1 LGHNA, CDR2 YSLEER. This CDR3 spans 14 amino acids. CDR3 bases: TGCGCCAGCAGCCAAGATCCAGAAGTCTACGAGCAGTACTTC. Encoded protein: CASSQDPEVYEQYF.

The gene calls are TRBV11-1 and TRBJ2-2; 7 bases align to TRBD2. Germline CDR1 SGHAT, CDR2 FQDESV (reference sequence). The V gene end was trimmed by 4 bases and the J gene end by 6 bases; junction bases not matched to a gene: 14. The CDR3 has 17 residues. CDR3 loop: CASSYFTGSLAAGELFF. The CDR3 coding sequence is TGTGCCAGCAGCTACTTTACAGGATCTCTAGCGGCCGGGGAGCTGTTTTTT.

This clone was recorded only once. The DNA of the CDR3 is TGTGCCAGCAGGGGGCTGTTTTATCAGCCCCAGCATTTT. Its translation: CASRGLFYQPQHF. The chain employs TRBV28 and TRBJ1-5, with D perhaps matching TRBD1 (5 bases). The CDR3 has 13 residues. Trimming shortened V by 6 bases and J by 5 bases, and 11 bases separated the two germline ends. CDR1 is MDHEN and CDR2 is SYDVKM in the germline V gene.

This rearrangement joins TRBV10-3 to TRBJ2-1; D uncertain. The V end lost 3 bases, the J end lost 7 bases, and 7 bases lay between the germline ends. The CDR3 totals 12 residues. Per the germline V gene, CDR1 is ENHRY and CDR2 is SYGVKD. The CDR3 sequence: CAISEKTNEQFF. DNA for the CDR3: TGTGCCATCAGTGAAAAGACAAATGAGCAGTTCTTC.

The CDR3 loop reads CASSLAGFTQETQYF. CDR3 nucleotides: TGTGCCAGCAGCTTGGCCGGGTTCACCCAAGAGACCCAGTACTTC. This chain uses TRBV7-9 with TRBJ2-5; D is ambiguous. Germline V gene lookup returns CDR1 SEHNR and CDR2 FQNEAQ (reference sequence). Trimming left V 3 bases short and J 1 base short, with 12 bases between. The CDR3 totals 15 residues.